The T cell receptor beta chain under discussion was sequenced for a study of Tregs in tolerant kidney transplant recipients. The CDR3 contains 15 residues. V shed 3 bases, J shed 6 bases, and the junction held 8 bases outside the gene matches. Germline V gene data show CDR1 as LGHNA and CDR2 as YSLEER. Generated by immunoSEQ multiplex PCR, the TCRdb table keeps only in-frame clones and is missing some. The sample gives 50,000 to 85,000 clones, over 85% of which show up once; approximately 10% is in the top ten. This TCR came from a human donor who received a combined kidney and bone marrow transplant. The genes are TRBV4-3 and TRBJ1-3; 7 bases are shared with TRBD1. This specimen was CD8+ T cells from blood, taken before the transplant. Here the CDR3 DNA reads TGCGCCAGCAGCCACACCACAGGGGAAGAAAACACCATATATTTT. It translates to CASSHTTGEENTIYF.